The clone carrying this T cell receptor (beta chain) was detected only a few times. The sample belongs to a study of CD8+ T cells in alopecia areata. V was pared by 6 bases and J by 6 bases, with 9 bases between. This CDR3 has 12 residues. The germline gives CDR1 MNHEY, CDR2 SMNVEV (reference sequence). Isolation of CD4+ and CD8+ T cells from PBMCs was achieved by sorting. Following extraction, RNA underwent reverse transcription to cDNA, which served as the sequencing template. Repertoires were generated with immunoSEQ multiplex PCR, while TCRdb's copy carries only in-frame clones and drops some. The data show tens of thousands of clones, approximately 64% seen once.

The material sequenced was CD8+ T cells sorted from blood, taken at week 0. The receptor was derived from a human donor with alopecia areata. The chain has TRBV27 and TRBJ2-1; no clear D gene. CDR3 in DNA: TGTGCCAGCAGCTTCGGCCGCAATGAGCAGTTCTTC. The encoded protein is CASSFGRNEQFF.